The T cell receptor (beta chain) under discussion was sequenced for a study of shared clonotypes between healthy human individuals. Study as a whole: The plates for each donor numbered three CD4 naive, three CD4 memory, two CD8 naive and one CD8 memory.

Deep was the level at which the assay was run. Clones were sequenced by immunoSEQ multiplex PCR, and TCRdb holds only the in-frame ones, with some missing. Of roughly 2,000,000 clones in the sample, just under 95% are singletons; the top ten hold under 2%. Naive CD8 populations comprised CD45RO-negative cells positively selected for CCR7, excluding terminally differentiated effector memory CD45RA+ cells. Study results and limitations: In contrast to clonotypes shared by all four donors, non-shared clonotypes had lower generation probabilities. Sharing across four donors was highest in naive CD4 (roughly 5%) and lowest in memory CD8 (roughly 0.4%).

Per germline, CDR1 MNHEY and CDR2 SMNVEV (reference sequence). CDR3 length: 16 residues. J lost 2 bases, V lost 3 bases, and 7 bases had no gene match. To note about this clone: Its antigen is unknown.

The sequencing sample was made of naive CD8+ T cells from PBMCs. The V and J genes are TRBV27 and TRBJ2-3, with 8 bases matching TRBD2. The sequence was obtained from a man younger than 35 in good health. Some clones in this sample may be carry-over from other donors' samples. The CDR3 DNA is TGTGCCAGCAGTTTCCTAGCGGGCGCTTCCACAGATACGCAGTATTTT. It codes for CASSFLAGASTDTQYF.